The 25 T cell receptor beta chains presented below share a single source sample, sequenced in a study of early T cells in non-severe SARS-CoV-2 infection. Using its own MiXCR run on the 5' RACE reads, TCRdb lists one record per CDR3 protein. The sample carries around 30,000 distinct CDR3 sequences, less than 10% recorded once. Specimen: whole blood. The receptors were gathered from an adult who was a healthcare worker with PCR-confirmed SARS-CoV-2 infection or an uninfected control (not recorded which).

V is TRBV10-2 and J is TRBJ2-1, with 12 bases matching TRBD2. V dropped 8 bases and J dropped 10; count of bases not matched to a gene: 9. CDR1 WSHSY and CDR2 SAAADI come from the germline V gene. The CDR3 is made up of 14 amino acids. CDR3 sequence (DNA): TGCGCCAGCGAGCTAGCGGGGGGGCTGAGGGAGCAGTTCTTC. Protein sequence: CASELAGGLREQFF.

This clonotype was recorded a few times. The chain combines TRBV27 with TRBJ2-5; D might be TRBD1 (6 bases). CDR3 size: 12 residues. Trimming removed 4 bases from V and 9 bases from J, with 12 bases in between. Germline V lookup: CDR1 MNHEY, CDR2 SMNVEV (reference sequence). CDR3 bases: TGTGCCAGCAGTTCCACAGGGCTGGCCCAGTACTTC. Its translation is CASSSTGLAQYF.

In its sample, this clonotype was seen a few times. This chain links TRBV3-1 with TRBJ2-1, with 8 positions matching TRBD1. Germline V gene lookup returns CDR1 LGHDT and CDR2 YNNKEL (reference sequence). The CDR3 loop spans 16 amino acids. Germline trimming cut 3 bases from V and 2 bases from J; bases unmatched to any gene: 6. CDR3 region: CASSHRGQGAYNEQFF. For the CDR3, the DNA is TGTGCCAGCAGCCACCGAGGACAGGGCGCCTACAATGAGCAGTTCTTC.

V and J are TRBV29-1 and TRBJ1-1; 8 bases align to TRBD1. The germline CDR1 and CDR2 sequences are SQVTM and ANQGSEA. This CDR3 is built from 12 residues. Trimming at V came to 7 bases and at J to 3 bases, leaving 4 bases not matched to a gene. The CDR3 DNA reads TGCAGCGGGGGCAGGGGGCACACTGAAGCTTTCTTT. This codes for CSGGRGHTEAFF.

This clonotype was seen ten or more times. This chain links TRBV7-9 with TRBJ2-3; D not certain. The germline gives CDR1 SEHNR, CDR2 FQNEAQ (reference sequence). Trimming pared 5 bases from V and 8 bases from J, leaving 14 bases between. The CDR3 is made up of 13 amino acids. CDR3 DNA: TGTGCCAGCAGCCCTGCGGACGGTCCTACGCAGTATTTT. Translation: CASSPADGPTQYF.

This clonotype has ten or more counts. The chain's CDR3 is CSARDAGQGGDTQYF. The CDR3, as DNA: TGCAGTGCTAGAGATGCAGGACAGGGCGGGGATACGCAGTATTTT. The chain has TRBV20-1 and TRBJ2-3, with 8 bases lining up with TRBD1. The CDR3 is made up of 15 amino acids. Trimming removed 0 bases from V and 6 bases from J; junction bases left unmatched: 8. In germline, CDR1 is DFQATT, CDR2 SNEGSKA (reference sequence).

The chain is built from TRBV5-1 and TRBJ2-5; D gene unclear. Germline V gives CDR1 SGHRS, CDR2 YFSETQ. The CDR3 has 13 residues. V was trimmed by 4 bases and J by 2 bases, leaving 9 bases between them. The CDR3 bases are TGCGCCAGCAGCACCCTGAGGCAAGAGACCCAGTACTTC. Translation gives CASSTLRQETQYF.

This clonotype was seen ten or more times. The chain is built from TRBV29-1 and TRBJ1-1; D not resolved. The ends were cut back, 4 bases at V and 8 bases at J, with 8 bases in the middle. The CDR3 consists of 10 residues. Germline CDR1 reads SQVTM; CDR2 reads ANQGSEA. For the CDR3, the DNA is TGCAGCGTTGCCGTAAGAGAAGCTTTCTTT. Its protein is CSVAVREAFF.

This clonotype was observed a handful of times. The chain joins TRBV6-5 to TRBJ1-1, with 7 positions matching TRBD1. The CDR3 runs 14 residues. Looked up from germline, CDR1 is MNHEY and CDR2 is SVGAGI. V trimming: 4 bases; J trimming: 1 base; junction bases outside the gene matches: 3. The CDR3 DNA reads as TGTGCCAGCAGTTCCCACAGGGGGAACACTGAAGCTTTCTTT. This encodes CASSSHRGNTEAFF.

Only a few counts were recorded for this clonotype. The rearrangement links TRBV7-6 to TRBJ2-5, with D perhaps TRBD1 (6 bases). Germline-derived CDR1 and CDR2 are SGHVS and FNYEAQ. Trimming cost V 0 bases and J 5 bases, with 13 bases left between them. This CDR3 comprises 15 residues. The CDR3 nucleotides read TGTGCCAGCAGCTTAGCAGGGGGTTTGGACGAGACCCAGTACTTC. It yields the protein CASSLAGGLDETQYF.

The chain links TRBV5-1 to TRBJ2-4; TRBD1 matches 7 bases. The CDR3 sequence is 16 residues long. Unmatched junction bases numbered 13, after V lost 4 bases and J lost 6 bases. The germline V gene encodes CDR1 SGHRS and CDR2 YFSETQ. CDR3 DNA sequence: TGCGCCAGCAGCGCGCCAGGGGCAGGGGGTGGAAACATTCAGTACTTC. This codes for CASSAPGAGGGNIQYF.

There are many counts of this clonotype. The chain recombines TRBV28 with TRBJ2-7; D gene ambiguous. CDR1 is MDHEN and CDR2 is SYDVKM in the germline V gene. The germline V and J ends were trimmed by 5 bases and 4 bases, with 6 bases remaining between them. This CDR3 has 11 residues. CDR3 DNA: TGTGCCAGCAGTCCCAGGTACGAGCAGTACTTC. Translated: CASSPRYEQYF.

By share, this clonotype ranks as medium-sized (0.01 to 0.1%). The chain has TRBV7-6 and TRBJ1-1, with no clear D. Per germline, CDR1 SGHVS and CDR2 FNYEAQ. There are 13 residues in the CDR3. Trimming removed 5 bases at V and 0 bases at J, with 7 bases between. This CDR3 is CASSAALNTEAFF. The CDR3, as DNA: TGTGCCAGCAGCGCAGCCTTGAACACTGAAGCTTTCTTT.

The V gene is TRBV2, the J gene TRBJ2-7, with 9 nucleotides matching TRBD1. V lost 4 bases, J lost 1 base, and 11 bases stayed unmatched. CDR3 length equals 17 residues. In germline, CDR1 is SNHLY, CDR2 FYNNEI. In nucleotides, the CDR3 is TGTGCCAGCAGTGGACATTATTGGGACAGGGAATCCTACGAGCAGTACTTC. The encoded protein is CASSGHYWDRESYEQYF.

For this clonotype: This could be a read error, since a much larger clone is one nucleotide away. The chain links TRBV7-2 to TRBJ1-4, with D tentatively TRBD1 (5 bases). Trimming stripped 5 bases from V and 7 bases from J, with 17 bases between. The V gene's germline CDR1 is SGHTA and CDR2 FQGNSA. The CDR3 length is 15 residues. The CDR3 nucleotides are TGTGCCAGCAGCCTAAAGTCGGGGGGTATTGAAAAACTGTTTTTT. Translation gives CASSLKSGGIEKLFF.

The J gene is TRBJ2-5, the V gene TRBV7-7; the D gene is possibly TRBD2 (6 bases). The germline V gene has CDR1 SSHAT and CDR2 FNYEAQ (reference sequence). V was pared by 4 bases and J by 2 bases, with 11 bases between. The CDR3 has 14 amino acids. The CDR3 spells CASSSGLEQETQYF. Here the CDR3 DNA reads TGTGCCAGCAGCTCGGGACTGGAACAAGAGACCCAGTACTTC.

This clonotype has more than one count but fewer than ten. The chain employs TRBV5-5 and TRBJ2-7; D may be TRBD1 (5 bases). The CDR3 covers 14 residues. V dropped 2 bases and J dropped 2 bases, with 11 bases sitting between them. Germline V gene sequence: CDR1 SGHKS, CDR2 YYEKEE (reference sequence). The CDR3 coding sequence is TGTGCCAGCAGCTTATGGCAGGGAACCTACGAGCAGTACTTC. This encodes CASSLWQGTYEQYF.

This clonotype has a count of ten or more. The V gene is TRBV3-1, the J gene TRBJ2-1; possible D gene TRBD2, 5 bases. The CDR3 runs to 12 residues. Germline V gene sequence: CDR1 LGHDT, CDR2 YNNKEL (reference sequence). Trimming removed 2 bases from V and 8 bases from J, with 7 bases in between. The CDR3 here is CASSQTGDEQFF. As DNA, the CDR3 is TGTGCCAGCAGCCAAACCGGGGATGAGCAGTTCTTC.

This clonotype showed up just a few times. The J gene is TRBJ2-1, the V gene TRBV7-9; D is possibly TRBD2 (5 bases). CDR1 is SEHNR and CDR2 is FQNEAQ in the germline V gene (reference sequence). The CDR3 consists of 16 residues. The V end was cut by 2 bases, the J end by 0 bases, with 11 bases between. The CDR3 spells CASSLRTGSSYNEQFF. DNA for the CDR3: TGTGCCAGCAGCTTAAGGACGGGAAGCTCCTACAATGAGCAGTTCTTC.

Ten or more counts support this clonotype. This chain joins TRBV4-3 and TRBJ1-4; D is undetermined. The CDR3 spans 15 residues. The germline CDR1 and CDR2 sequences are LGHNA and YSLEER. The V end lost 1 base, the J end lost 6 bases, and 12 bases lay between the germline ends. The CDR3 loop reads CASSQVYLRDEKLFF. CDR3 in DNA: TGCGCCAGCAGCCAAGTATACCTAAGGGATGAAAAACTGTTTTTT.

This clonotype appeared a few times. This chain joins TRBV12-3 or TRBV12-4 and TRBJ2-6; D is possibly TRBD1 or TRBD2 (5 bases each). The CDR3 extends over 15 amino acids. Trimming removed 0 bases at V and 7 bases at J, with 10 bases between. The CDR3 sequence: CASSLARERANVLTF. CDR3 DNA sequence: TGTGCCAGCAGTTTAGCCAGGGAGAGAGCCAACGTCCTGACTTTC.

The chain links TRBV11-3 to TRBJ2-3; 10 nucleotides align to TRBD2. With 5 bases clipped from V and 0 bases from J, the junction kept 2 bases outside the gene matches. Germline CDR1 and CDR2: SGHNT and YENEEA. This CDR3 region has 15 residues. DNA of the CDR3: TGTGCCAGCAGCCAGCGGGGGGGTAGCACAGATACGCAGTATTTT. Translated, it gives CASSQRGGSTDTQYF.

This CDR3 is CASSLERASYNSPLHF. For the CDR3, the DNA is TGTGCCAGCAGCTTAGAGAGGGCATCCTATAATTCACCCCTCCACTTT. The chain employs TRBV7-2 and TRBJ1-6; no firm D call. CDR1 is SGHTA and CDR2 is FQGNSA in the germline V gene. The CDR3 consists of 16 residues. V lost 1 base to trimming and J lost 1 base, with 8 bases between them.

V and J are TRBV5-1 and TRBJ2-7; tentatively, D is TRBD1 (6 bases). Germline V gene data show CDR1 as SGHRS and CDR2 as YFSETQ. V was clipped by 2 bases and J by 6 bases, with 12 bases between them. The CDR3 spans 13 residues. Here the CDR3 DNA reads TGCGCCAGCAGCTTTGTACAGGGCGGCGAGCAGTACTTC. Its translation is CASSFVQGGEQYF.

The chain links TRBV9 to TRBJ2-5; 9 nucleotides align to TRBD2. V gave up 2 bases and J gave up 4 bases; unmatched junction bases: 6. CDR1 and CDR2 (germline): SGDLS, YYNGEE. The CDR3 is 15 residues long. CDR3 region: CASSVDQTSGETQYF. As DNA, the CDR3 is TGTGCCAGCAGCGTCGACCAGACTAGCGGAGAGACCCAGTACTTC.